The present T cell receptor beta chain was sequenced within a study of T cell clones after liver transplantation. Across the whole study: In this trial, immunosuppression withdrawal was attempted within 2 years of liver transplant.

This table comes from immunoSEQ multiplex PCR, and its TCRdb copy is limited to in-frame clones, with some not included. Here the sample spans 95,000 to 110,000 clones, 82% being singletons. In the case of this clone: Antigen specificity is unknown.

Study observations and caveats: Circulating graft-donor-reactive CD4 TCRbeta sequences fell significantly post-transplant in 5 of 8 subjects.

This receptor was obtained from a human donor who received a liver transplant. The sample consisted of CD4+ T cells from blood, taken before liver transplant.

CDR3: CASSVAGGATYEQYF. The CDR3, as DNA: TGTGCCAGCAGCGTAGCAGGGGGCGCTACCTACGAGCAGTACTTC. The rearrangement joins TRBV9 to TRBJ2-7, with TRBD1 matching over 8 bases. The V and J ends lost 0 bases and 2 bases, in that order; junction bases with no gene match: 4. The CDR3 runs to 15 residues. Germline V gives CDR1 SGDLS, CDR2 YYNGEE.